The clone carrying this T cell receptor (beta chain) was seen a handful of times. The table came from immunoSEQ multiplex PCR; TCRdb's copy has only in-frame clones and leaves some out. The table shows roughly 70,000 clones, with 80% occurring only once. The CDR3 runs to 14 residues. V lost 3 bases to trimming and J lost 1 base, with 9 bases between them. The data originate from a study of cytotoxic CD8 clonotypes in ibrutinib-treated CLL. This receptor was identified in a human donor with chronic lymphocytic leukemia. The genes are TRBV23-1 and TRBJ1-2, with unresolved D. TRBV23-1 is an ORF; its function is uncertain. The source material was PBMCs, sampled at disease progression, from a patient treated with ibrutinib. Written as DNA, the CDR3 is TGCGCCAGCAGTCATTCTAACAGTAACTATGGCTACACCTTC. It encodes CASSHSNSNYGYTF.